This T cell receptor beta chain was observed in a study of cytomegalovirus exposure and HLA in healthy donors. Overall study findings and caveats: Likely technical artifact: a cluster of highly shared sequence variants. An analysis was carried out later, and it reportedly showed fewer N-insertions in an Asian-associated ancestry cluster than the roughly 670-donor mean.

In germline, CDR1 is SNHLY, CDR2 FYNNEI. The CDR3 sequence is 12 residues long. 60 Vbeta and 13 Jbeta primers were used in PCR. Generated by immunoSEQ multiplex PCR, the TCRdb table keeps only in-frame clones and is missing some. The sample has just over 200,000 clones, approximately 79% seen once. On this clone itself: The antigen remains unidentified. One end of the junction is discordant with germline, which a read error may explain.

The origin of this receptor is a man in his fifties in good health and CMV-seronegative. The specimen was PBMCs. The chain joins TRBV2 to TRBJ1-1, with 7 bases matching TRBD1. The CDR3 sequence: CASSASLKTGIF. As DNA, the CDR3 is TGTGCCAGCAGTGCGAGCCTTAAGACAGGGATCTTT.